The 26 T cell receptor beta chains below all came from one sample that was sequenced in a study of shared clonotypes between healthy human individuals. This table comes from immunoSEQ multiplex PCR, and its TCRdb copy is limited to in-frame clones, with some not included. The repertoire holds a few million clones, roughly 92% seen once, with 0.3% to 0.45% in the top ten. The sequenced sample was naive CD4+ T cells from PBMCs. Documented subset: CD45RA+ positively selected. The receptor set was obtained from a young man in good health. Some clones in this sample may be carry-over from other donors' samples.

J is TRBJ1-1 and V is TRBV6-1; unclear D gene. CDR1 MNHNS and CDR2 SASEGT come from the germline V gene. V lost 2 bases, J lost 7 bases, and 14 bases lay in between. The CDR3 totals 14 residues. The CDR3 spells CASSELPAMSEAFF. Here the CDR3 DNA reads TGTGCCAGCAGTGAACTTCCAGCAATGAGTGAAGCTTTCTTT.

The chain couples TRBV7-8 to TRBJ2-1; tentative D call: TRBD2 (5 bases). Trimming took off 6 bases at V and 6 bases at J, with 12 bases between the two ends. Germline CDR1 is SGHVS and CDR2 is FQNEAQ. The length of the CDR3 is 13 residues. The CDR3 sequence is CASSRRMGNEQFF. Here the CDR3 DNA reads TGTGCCAGCAGTCGGAGGATGGGCAATGAGCAGTTCTTC.

Concerning this clone: Additional DNA sequences in this sample encode the identical CDR3. V is TRBV9 and J is TRBJ2-3; unclear D gene. V gave up 0 bases and J gave up 9 bases, with 5 bases separating them. Looked up from germline, CDR1 is SGDLS and CDR2 is YYNGEE. This CDR3 has 11 amino acids. CDR3 residues: CASSVEDTQYF. The CDR3 DNA reads as TGTGCCAGCAGCGTAGAGGACACGCAGTATTTT.

V usage is TRBV28 and J usage is TRBJ2-4; maybe TRBD1 (6 bases). Trimming left V 10 bases short and J 7 bases short, with 17 bases between. Looked up from germline, CDR1 is MDHEN and CDR2 is SYDVKM. This CDR3 has 13 residues. CDR3 sequence reads: CATATGIGNIQYF. In DNA form, the CDR3 reads TGTGCCACCGCGACAGGAATTGGGAACATTCAGTACTTC.

V is TRBV4-2 and J is TRBJ2-1, with D unclear. Trimming took 2 bases from V and 1 from J, leaving 12 bases between them. The CDR3 extends over 16 amino acids. The germline CDR1 and CDR2 sequences are LGHNA and YNFKEQ. The DNA of the CDR3 is TGTGCCAGCAGCCAAACCGGGTCAGCGTCCTACAATGAGCAGTTCTTC. Its protein is CASSQTGSASYNEQFF.

The chain has TRBV5-1 and TRBJ2-2, with a tentative D call TRBD1 (5 bases). V was shortened by 1 base and J by 0 bases, with 10 bases between the two germline ends. Germline CDR1 and CDR2: SGHRS and YFSETQ. This CDR3 comprises 16 residues. CDR3 region: CASSLRYRTNTGELFF. CDR3 coding DNA: TGCGCCAGCAGCTTGAGGTACAGGACGAACACCGGGGAGCTGTTTTTT.

The chain uses TRBV28 and TRBJ2-4, with 15 bases identical to TRBD2. The length of the CDR3 is 19 residues. Per the germline V gene, CDR1 is MDHEN and CDR2 is SYDVKM. Trimming removed 5 bases from V and 2 bases from J; junction bases left unmatched: 10. DNA for the CDR3: TGTGCCAGCAGTCTAGGGGGACTAGCGGGAGGTCTATCCAAAAACATTCAGTACTTC. It codes for CASSLGGLAGGLSKNIQYF. The entire variable domain, with the rest obtained from reference TRBV28 and TRBJ2-4, is as follows: DVKVTQSSRYLVKRTGEKVFLECVQDMDHENMFWYRQDPGLGLRLIYFSYDVKMKEKGDIPEGYSVSREKKERFSLILESASTNQTSMYLCASSLGGLAGGLSKNIQYFGAGTRLSVL.

Concerning this clone itself: The sample has other DNA sequences that encode this CDR3 too. The V gene is TRBV4-3, the J gene TRBJ2-2; D unresolved. Trimming stripped 0 bases from V and 5 bases from J, with 7 bases between. The germline V gene encodes CDR1 LGHNA and CDR2 YSLEER. CDR3 length: 14 residues. CDR3 protein: CASSQDGGTGELFF. CDR3 sequence (DNA): TGCGCCAGCAGCCAAGACGGCGGTACCGGGGAGCTGTTTTTT.

The chain employs TRBV6-6 and TRBJ1-5; 9 nucleotides line up with TRBD1. This CDR3 is 15 amino acids long. Germline CDR1 reads MNHNY; CDR2 reads SVGAGI (reference sequence). Trimming took 4 bases from V and 5 from J; bases not matched to a gene: 6. CDR3 in amino acids: CASSLRGTGYQPQHF. CDR3 nucleotides: TGTGCCAGCAGTTTAAGGGGGACAGGGTATCAGCCCCAGCATTTT.

The J gene is TRBJ2-7, the V gene TRBV5-1, with TRBD2 matching over 11 bases. CDR1 is SGHRS and CDR2 is YFSETQ in the germline V gene. V dropped 4 bases and J dropped 2; count of bases not matched to a gene: 5. This CDR3 spans 15 amino acids. The DNA of the CDR3 is TGCGCCAGCAGCATCGGACTAGCGGGCCCCTACGAGCAGTACTTC. Residues: CASSIGLAGPYEQYF.

This rearrangement joins TRBV6-5 to TRBJ1-5; 7 nucleotides line up with TRBD1. The junction had 6 bases not matched to a gene; V was cut back by 4 bases and J by 3 bases. This CDR3 has 15 residues. The V gene's germline CDR1 is MNHEY and CDR2 SVGAGI. CDR3 DNA sequence: TGTGCCAGCAGTTTGGGACAGTCCGACAATCAGCCCCAGCATTTT. The encoded protein is CASSLGQSDNQPQHF.

This chain connects TRBV30 to TRBJ2-7, with D unclear. The CDR3 contains 12 residues. Germline V gene sequence: CDR1 GTSNPN, CDR2 SVGIG (reference sequence). The V end was cut by 8 bases, the J end by 1 base, with 12 bases between. DNA of the CDR3: TGTGCCCAAGGGTCAGTGTCCTACGAGCAGTACTTC. It codes for CAQGSVSYEQYF.

The chain recombines TRBV7-8 with TRBJ2-7; TRBD1 might be the D (6 bases). Germline lookup yields CDR1 SGHVS and CDR2 FQNEAQ. V lost 5 bases and J 3 bases, leaving 20 bases between the germline ends. The CDR3 covers 16 residues. The CDR3 region has the DNA TGTGCCAGCAGCCGTACCCTAACGACAGGCGACTACGAGCAGTACTTC. Amino acids: CASSRTLTTGDYEQYF.

The chain uses TRBV25-1 and TRBJ2-3; a weak D match, TRBD2 (6 bases). This CDR3 region has 15 residues. Germline V gene data show CDR1 as MGHDK and CDR2 as SYGVNS. Trimming pared 7 bases from V and 6 bases from J, leaving 20 bases between. The CDR3 is CASIDALGGMDTQYF. The CDR3 DNA sequence: TGTGCCAGCATCGACGCCCTTGGCGGGATGGATACGCAGTATTTT.

The chain combines TRBV27 with TRBJ2-6; 7 bases are shared with TRBD1. Losses at the gene ends were 6 bases for V and 0 bases for J; bases not matched to a gene: 5. Germline loops: CDR1 MNHEY, CDR2 SMNVEV (reference sequence). CDR3 length: 16 residues. The CDR3 nucleotides are TGTGCCAGCAGGGGGACAGATTACTCTGGGGCCAACGTCCTGACTTTC. Translating gives CASRGTDYSGANVLTF.

This clone was observed a single time. The V call is TRBV5-1, the J call TRBJ1-2; 7 bases line up with TRBD1. V lost 1 base and J lost 3; bases outside the gene matches: 3. Germline V CDR1 and CDR2: SGHRS, YFSETQ. CDR3 length: 14 amino acids. DNA for the CDR3: TGCGCCAGCAGCTTGTCCGGGACAGACTATGGCTACACCTTC. Amino acids: CASSLSGTDYGYTF.

The CDR3: CASSPRTLEFGETQYF. CDR3 in DNA: TGTGCCAGCAGTCCCCGAACACTAGAGTTCGGGGAGACCCAGTACTTC. This chain uses TRBV27 with TRBJ2-5, with D perhaps matching TRBD2 (5 bases). Between the trimmed V and J ends, which lost 5 bases and 5 bases, there was a span of 21 bases. There are 16 residues in the CDR3. Germline V lookup: CDR1 MNHEY, CDR2 SMNVEV (reference sequence).

The CDR3 reads CASSVADRSYNEQFF. In nucleotides, the CDR3 is TGTGCCAGCAGTGTAGCGGACAGGTCCTACAATGAGCAGTTCTTC. This chain connects TRBV6-4 to TRBJ2-1; D might be TRBD1 (7 bases). CDR3 length: 15 residues. The germline V gene encodes CDR1 MRHNA and CDR2 SNTAGT. The V end was cut by 4 bases, the J end by 1 base, with 11 bases between.

The chain carries TRBV11-2 and TRBJ2-2; a weak D match, TRBD2 (6 bases). CDR3 size: 15 residues. Trimming took off 6 bases at V and 5 bases at J, with 16 bases between the two ends. Germline-derived CDR1 and CDR2 are SGHAT and FQNNGV. Here the CDR3 DNA reads TGTGCCAGCAGGGGACTTAGCCTGGGAACCGGGGAGCTGTTTTTT. It translates to CASRGLSLGTGELFF. Using reference TRBV11-2 and TRBJ2-2 for the parts outside the CDR3, the full variable domain is EAGVAQSPRYKIIEKRQSVAFWCNPISGHATLYWYQQILGQGPKLLIQFQNNGVVDDSQLPKDRFSAERLKGVDSTLKIQPAKLEDSAVYLCASRGLSLGTGELFFGEGSRLTVL.

This sequence joins TRBV2 and TRBJ2-1; unclear D gene. CDR1 is SNHLY, CDR2 FYNNEI, per germline. With 7 bases removed from V and 0 bases from J, the gap between germline ends came to 13 bases. The CDR3 runs 15 residues. CDR3 sequence (DNA): TGTGCCAGCACTGGGCGGACGAGCTCCTACAATGAGCAGTTCTTC. Its protein product is CASTGRTSSYNEQFF.

This clone appeared a single time. V gene TRBV27 combines with J gene TRBJ2-1, with 8 bases lining up with TRBD2. V trimming: 2 bases; J trimming: 4 bases; junction bases outside the gene matches: 1. CDR3 length: 14 residues. Germline V gene sequence: CDR1 MNHEY, CDR2 SMNVEV (reference sequence). CDR3 coding DNA: TGTGCCAGCAGTTTAACGGGAGGGTACAATGAGCAGTTCTTC. Protein: CASSLTGGYNEQFF.

The J gene is TRBJ2-1, the V gene TRBV18; D remains unclear. The CDR3 is 14 residues long. Trimming stripped 3 bases from V and 5 bases from J, with 11 bases between. Germline V CDR1 and CDR2: KGHSH, LQKENI. In DNA form, the CDR3 reads TGTGCCAGCTCACCCCTTTTGGAGCACAATGAGCAGTTCTTC. It translates to CASSPLLEHNEQFF.

This chain uses TRBV6-6 with TRBJ2-3; D remains ambiguous. V lost 0 bases, J lost 14 bases, and 12 bases lay in between. Germline V gives CDR1 MNHNY, CDR2 SVGAGI (reference sequence). This CDR3 region has 12 residues. The CDR3 DNA follows: TGTGCCAGCAGTTACTCGGCAAACTCCTGGTATTTT. Translation: CASSYSANSWYF.

This chain connects TRBV7-4 to TRBJ2-2; D is ambiguous. The germline V gene has CDR1 SGHVT and CDR2 SQSDAQ. V lost 10 bases and J 2 bases, leaving 14 bases between the germline ends. This CDR3 is 14 amino acids long. CDR3 coding DNA: TGTGCCAACCGCCGTAGCTCCAACACCGGGGAGCTGTTTTTT. As protein: CANRRSSNTGELFF.

This rearrangement joins TRBV5-1 to TRBJ2-1; maybe TRBD1 (5 bases). There are 15 residues in the CDR3. Germline CDR1 SGHRS, CDR2 YFSETQ. The V and J ends lost 0 bases and 7 bases respectively, with 14 bases between them. The CDR3 coding sequence is TGCGCCAGCAGCTTGGTTCCCAGGGTCAGGAATGAGCAGTTCTTC. It encodes CASSLVPRVRNEQFF.

The V and J genes are TRBV6-1 and TRBJ2-5; no reliable D call. The germline V gene has CDR1 MNHNS and CDR2 SASEGT. V was cut by 7 bases and J by 4 bases, with 10 bases left in between. The CDR3 extends over 12 amino acids. Written as DNA, the CDR3 is TGTGCCAGCAAACGATCGGGAGAGACCCAGTACTTC. Residues: CASKRSGETQYF.